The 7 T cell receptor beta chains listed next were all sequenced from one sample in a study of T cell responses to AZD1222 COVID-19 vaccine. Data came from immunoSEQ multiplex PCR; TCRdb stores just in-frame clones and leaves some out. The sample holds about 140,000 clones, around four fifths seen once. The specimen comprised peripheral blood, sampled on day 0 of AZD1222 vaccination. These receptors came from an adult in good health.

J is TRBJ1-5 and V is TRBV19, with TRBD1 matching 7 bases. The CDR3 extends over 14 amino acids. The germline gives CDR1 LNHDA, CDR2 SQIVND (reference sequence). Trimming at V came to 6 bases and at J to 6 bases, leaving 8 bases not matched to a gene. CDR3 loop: CASSLQGPSQPQHF. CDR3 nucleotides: TGTGCCAGTAGCTTACAGGGGCCCTCTCAGCCCCAGCATTTT.

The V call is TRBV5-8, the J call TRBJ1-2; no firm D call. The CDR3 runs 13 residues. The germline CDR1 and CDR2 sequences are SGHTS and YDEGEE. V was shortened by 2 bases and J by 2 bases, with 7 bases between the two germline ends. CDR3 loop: CASSLTENYGYTF. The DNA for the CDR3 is TGTGCCAGCAGCTTAACAGAAAACTATGGCTACACCTTC.

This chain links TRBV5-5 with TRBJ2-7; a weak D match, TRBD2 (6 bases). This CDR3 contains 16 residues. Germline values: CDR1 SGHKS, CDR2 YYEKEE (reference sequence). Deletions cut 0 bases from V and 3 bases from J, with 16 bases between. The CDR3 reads CASSLAYTGDGYEQYF. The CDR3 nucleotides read TGTGCCAGCAGCTTGGCCTACACGGGGGATGGCTACGAGCAGTACTTC.

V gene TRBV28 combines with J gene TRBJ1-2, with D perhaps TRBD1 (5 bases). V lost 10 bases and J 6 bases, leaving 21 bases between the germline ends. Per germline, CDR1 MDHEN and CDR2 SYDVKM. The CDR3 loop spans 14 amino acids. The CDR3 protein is CATMTQTVSHGYTF. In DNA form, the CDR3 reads TGTGCCACCATGACTCAGACAGTGTCCCATGGCTACACCTTC.

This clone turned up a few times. The CDR3 nucleotides read TGCGCCAGCAGCTTGGAGGGAAGCAACTCTGGAAACACCATATATTTT. It translates to CASSLEGSNSGNTIYF. V usage is TRBV5-1 and J usage is TRBJ1-3; D is ambiguous. Trimming cost V 0 bases and J 0 bases, with 10 bases left between them. Germline CDR1 is SGHRS and CDR2 is YFSETQ. The CDR3 contains 16 residues. Together with reference TRBV5-1 and TRBJ1-3, the CDR3 gives the full variable domain: KAGVTQTPRYLIKTRGQQVTLSCSPISGHRSVSWYQQTPGQGLQFLFEYFSETQRNKGNFPGRFSGRQFSNSRSEMNVSTLELGDSALYLCASSLEGSNSGNTIYFGEGSWLTVV.

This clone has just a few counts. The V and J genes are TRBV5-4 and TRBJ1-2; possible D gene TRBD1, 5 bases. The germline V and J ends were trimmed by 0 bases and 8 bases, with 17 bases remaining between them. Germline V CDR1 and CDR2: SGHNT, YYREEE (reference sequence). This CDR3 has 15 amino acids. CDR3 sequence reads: CASSLVVTAPGGYTF. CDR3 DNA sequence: TGTGCCAGCAGCTTGGTAGTAACGGCCCCAGGGGGCTACACCTTC.

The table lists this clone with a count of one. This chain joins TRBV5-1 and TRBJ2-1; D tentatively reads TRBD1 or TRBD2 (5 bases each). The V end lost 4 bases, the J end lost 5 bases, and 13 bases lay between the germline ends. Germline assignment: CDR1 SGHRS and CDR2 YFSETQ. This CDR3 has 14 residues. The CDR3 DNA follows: TGCGCCAGCAGCACCGGGGCCGGTAACAATGAGCAGTTCTTC. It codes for CASSTGAGNNEQFF.